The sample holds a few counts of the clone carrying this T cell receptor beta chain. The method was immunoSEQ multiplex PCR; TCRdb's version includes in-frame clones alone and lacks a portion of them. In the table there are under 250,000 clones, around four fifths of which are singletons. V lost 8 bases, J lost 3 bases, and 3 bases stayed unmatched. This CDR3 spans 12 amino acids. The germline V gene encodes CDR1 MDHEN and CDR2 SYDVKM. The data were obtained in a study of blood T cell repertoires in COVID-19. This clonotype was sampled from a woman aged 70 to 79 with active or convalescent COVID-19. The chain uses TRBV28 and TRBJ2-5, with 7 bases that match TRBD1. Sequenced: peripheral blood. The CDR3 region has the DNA TGTGCCAGCCTCGGGACAGAAGAGACCCAGTACTTC. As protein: CASLGTEETQYF.